Listed below are T cell receptor beta chains from one sample, sequenced in a study of cytomegalovirus exposure and HLA in healthy donors. TCRdb keeps only in-frame clones here, not all; method: immunoSEQ multiplex PCR. Its clone listing holds roughly 120,000 clones. Sequencing was performed on PBMCs. The receptors derive from a man aged 25-45 years in good health and CMV-seronegative. The CDR3 runs from the conserved cysteine through the conserved F or W. The D gene is left open where the match is weak.

d_gene	v_gene	len	j_gene	CDR3aa	CDR3nt
TRBD1	TRBV15	16	TRBJ2-6	CATSRWTGSGANVLTF	TGTGCCACCAGCAGATGGACAGGCTCTGGGGCCAACGTCCTGACTTTC
NA	TRBV28	12	TRBJ2-1	CASSFVGNEQFF	TGTGCCAGCAGTTTTGTCGGTAACGAGCAGTTCTTC
TRBD2	TRBV6-1	15	TRBJ2-1	CASSEMSGVYNEQFF	TGTGCCAGCAGTGAAATGAGCGGGGTTTACAATGAGCAGTTCTTC
NA	TRBV28	12	TRBJ1-2	CASCRGEVGYTF	TGTGCCAGCTGTCGTGGAGAAGTTGGCTACACCTTC
TRBD2	TRBV7-9	15	TRBJ2-2	CASRRAGEDTGELFF	TGTGCCAGCAGGCGAGCGGGAGAGGACACCGGGGAGCTGTTTTTT
TRBD2	TRBV7-3	14	TRBJ2-7	CASSSGRASGEQYF	TGTGCCAGCAGCTCGGGGAGGGCCTCGGGGGAGCAGTACTTC
TRBD2	TRBV7-2	15	TRBJ2-7	CASSLGLAGAYEQYF	TGTGCCAGCAGCTTAGGACTAGCGGGAGCCTACGAGCAGTACTTC
TRBD1	TRBV28	14	TRBJ2-3	CASSNQGAADTQYF	TGTGCCAGCAGTAACCAGGGGGCTGCAGATACGCAGTATTTT
TRBD2	TRBV27	15	TRBJ2-5	CASSFQAGVGETQYF	TGTGCCAGCAGTTTTCAGGCGGGAGTGGGAGAGACCCAGTACTTC
NA	TRBV5-1	15	TRBJ2-5	CASSPRGGSGETQYF	TGCGCCAGCAGCCCGCGTGGCGGGTCGGGGGAGACCCAGTACTTC
TRBD1	TRBV28	17	TRBJ1-4	CASSSSGTESTNEKLFF	TGTGCCAGCAGTTCATCCGGGACAGAGTCAACTAATGAAAAACTGTTTTTT
NA	TRBV4-2	15	TRBJ1-2	CASSQFLGPQDGYTF	TGTGCCAGCAGCCAATTTCTGGGTCCGCAGGATGGCTACACCTTC
TRBD1	TRBV4-3	15	TRBJ1-2	CASSQAPTGGHGYTF	TGCGCTAGCAGCCAGGCCCCGACAGGGGGCCATGGCTACACCTTC
NA	TRBV6-1	13	TRBJ2-5	CASSVGRKETQYF	TGTGCCAGCAGTGTGGGGCGAAAAGAGACCCAGTACTTC
NA	TRBV5-8	17	TRBJ1-2	CASRFRFFGGAGYGYTF	TGTGCCAGCAGGTTTAGGTTCTTTGGGGGCGCCGGCTATGGCTACACCTTC
TRBD2	TRBV7-9	14	TRBJ2-2	CASSLTRGGSELFF	TGTGCCAGCAGCTTAACCCGGGGGGGGTCCGAGCTGTTTTTT
NA	TRBV5-1	14	TRBJ1-6	CASRDRAGNSPLHF	TGCGCCAGCAGAGATCGGGCAGGGAATTCACCCCTCCACTTT
TRBD1	TRBV19	16	TRBJ1-5	CASSIVGQGANQPQHF	TGTGCCAGTAGTATAGTCGGGCAGGGGGCAAATCAGCCCCAGCATTTT
NA	TRBV4-1	15	TRBJ1-5	CASSLAVWVDQPQHF	TGCGCCAGCAGCCTAGCGGTTTGGGTCGATCAGCCCCAGCATTTT